Here is one T cell receptor (beta chain) with its context. Its target is unknown. The data are from a study of cytomegalovirus exposure and HLA in healthy donors. Study-level findings and limits: Researchers left out some V segments, among them TRBV6-2 and TRBV6-3, as indistinguishable. When a later analysis was performed, an Asian-associated ancestry cluster reportedly had fewer N-insertions than the roughly 700-donor mean.

The PCR had 60 Vbeta and 13 Jbeta primers. Assay used: immunoSEQ multiplex PCR; TCRdb lists only in-frame clones, some missing. The sample includes about 200,000 clones, about three quarters of them seen just once. V dropped 5 bases and J dropped 6; count of bases not matched to a gene: 7. This CDR3 has 14 amino acids. The germline V gene encodes CDR1 SGHNT and CDR2 YENEEA. This TCR derives from a man between 18 and 35 years old in good health and CMV-seronegative. The sequenced sample was PBMCs. This chain uses TRBV11-3 with TRBJ2-1; 7 bases match TRBD1. The CDR3 DNA reads TGTGCCAGCAGCCTCGACAGGGTGGTCAATGAGCAGTTCTTC. Its protein product is CASSLDRVVNEQFF.